This T cell receptor (beta chain) was recovered during a study of blood T cell repertoires in COVID-19. Overall study context: There were acute and convalescent COVID-19 samples, and they came from the United States, Italy and Spain. T cells, B-cell-depleted T cells, or PBMCs provided the cDNA or gDNA that served as material.

Study processing details: Amplification with reference gene primers provided the estimates of nucleated cell counts. The table came from immunoSEQ multiplex PCR; TCRdb's copy has only in-frame clones and leaves some out. The DNA was the basis for D and trimming; V, J and clone size are from that table. The sample shows about 360,000 clones, roughly four fifths of them seen only once. V shed 4 bases, J shed 1 base, and the junction held 5 bases outside the gene matches. There are 15 residues in the CDR3. Germline V gene sequence: CDR1 SGHRS, CDR2 YFSETQ. The gene calls are TRBV5-1 and TRBJ1-1, with 9 positions matching TRBD1. The clonotype comes from a human donor with acute or convalescent COVID-19. The donor label of this sample is uncertain. The sample was peripheral blood. CDR3 residues: CASSRMTGGNTEAFF. CDR3 nucleotides: TGCGCCAGCAGCAGGATGACAGGGGGGAACACTGAAGCTTTCTTT.